This T cell receptor beta chain derives from a study of human T cells and chemical hapten exposure. Looking at the study overall: Small discrepancies in pooled library volume mainly accounted for the varying TCR yields per sample.

The CDR3 is 16 residues long. V was pared by 4 bases and J by 7 bases, with 20 bases between. CDR1 and CDR2 (germline): SGHNT, YYREEE (reference sequence). Time point described: healthy volunteer bleed at 2 weeks. The total RNA was obtained from whole blood that was not fractionated. Separate cDNA molecules received unique molecular identifiers, which the library attached to them. TCRdb ran MiXCR on the RACE reads and lists one entry per CDR3 protein. Among some 46,000 distinct CDR3 sequences listed, 4.3% were seen once. This clonotype occurred many times. Sequencing was done on a sample of whole blood. The gene calls are TRBV5-4 and TRBJ1-4; perhaps TRBD1 as D (6 bases). The sequence was collected from a female donor in good health. Some clones in this sample may be carry-over from other donors' samples. The CDR3 here is CASSPEQGVVGEKLFF. The CDR3 DNA reads TGTGCCAGCAGCCCGGAACAGGGAGTCGTCGGTGAAAAACTGTTTTTT.